The present T cell receptor (beta chain) was sequenced within a study of cytomegalovirus exposure and HLA in healthy donors. The data were produced by immunoSEQ multiplex PCR, yet TCRdb's version contains in-frame clones alone and is incomplete. This table has 70,000 to 75,000 clones, around 94% appearing once. V lost 3 bases and J 3 bases, leaving 8 bases between the germline ends. The CDR3 loop spans 13 amino acids. The V gene's germline CDR1 is SGHDT and CDR2 YYEEEE. The sample holds one count of this clone. Sequencing was performed on PBMCs. The chain combines TRBV5-6 with TRBJ2-3; D is unresolved. This sequence originates from a young woman in good health and CMV-seropositive. The CDR3 is CASSYRGTDTQYF. The CDR3 DNA reads TGTGCCAGCAGCTACCGCGGTACAGATACGCAGTATTTT.